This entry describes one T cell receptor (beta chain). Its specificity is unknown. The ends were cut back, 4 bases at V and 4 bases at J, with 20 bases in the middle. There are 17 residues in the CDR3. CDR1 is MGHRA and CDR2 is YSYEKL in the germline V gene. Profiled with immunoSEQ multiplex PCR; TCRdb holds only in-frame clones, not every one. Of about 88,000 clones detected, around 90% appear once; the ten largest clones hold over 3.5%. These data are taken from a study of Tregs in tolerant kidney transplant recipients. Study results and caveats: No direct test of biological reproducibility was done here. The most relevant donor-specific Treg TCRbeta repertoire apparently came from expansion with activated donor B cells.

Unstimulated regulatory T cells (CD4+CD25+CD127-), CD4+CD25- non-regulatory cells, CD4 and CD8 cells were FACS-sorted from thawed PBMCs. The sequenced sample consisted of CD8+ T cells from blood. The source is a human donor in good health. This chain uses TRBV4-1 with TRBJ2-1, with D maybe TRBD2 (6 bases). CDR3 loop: CASSRDAGLRNYNEQFF. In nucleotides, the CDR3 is TGCGCCAGCAGCCGGGACGCGGGACTTCGCAATTACAATGAGCAGTTCTTC.